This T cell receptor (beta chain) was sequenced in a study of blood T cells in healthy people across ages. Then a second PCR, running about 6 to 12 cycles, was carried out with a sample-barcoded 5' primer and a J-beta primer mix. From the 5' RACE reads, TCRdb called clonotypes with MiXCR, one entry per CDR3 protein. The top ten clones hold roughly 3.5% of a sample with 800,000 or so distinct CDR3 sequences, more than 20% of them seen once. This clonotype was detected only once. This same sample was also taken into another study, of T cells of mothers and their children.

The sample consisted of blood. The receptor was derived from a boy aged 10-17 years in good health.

CDR3 in DNA: TGTGCCAGCAGCGGGACTAGCGCTCACAATGAGCAGTTCTTC. Protein sequence: CASSGTSAHNEQFF. This chain links TRBV2 with TRBJ2-1, with 10 bases lining up with TRBD2. Germline CDR1 is SNHLY and CDR2 is FYNNEI. Trimming at V came to 6 bases and at J to 5 bases, leaving 4 bases not matched to a gene. CDR3 length: 14 residues.